This TCR beta chain was identified in a study of T cells in Graves' hyperthyroidism and ophthalmopathy. The sample holds a few counts of this clonotype. The antigen is undetermined. Trimming cost V 10 bases and J 4 bases; bases outside gene matches: 20. The CDR3 is made up of 18 amino acids. The TCR beta CDR3 regions underwent amplification using RNA transcripts as the source. HTBI primers were the set used in a first-round RT-PCR of the TCR CDR3. TCRdb itself ran the multiplex PCR reads through MiXCR, one entry per CDR3 protein. The profile shows about 290,000 distinct CDR3 sequences, around 15% of them singletons. The study left out patients who had uncontrolled infection, other autoimmune disease, pregnancy or lactation. Study-wide results and limits: Onset of ophthalmopathy came a median approximately 6.9 months after the model predicted it.

Sequencing used blood. The TCR originated in an older woman with Graves' ophthalmopathy. The chain carries TRBV12-3 or TRBV12-4 and TRBJ1-3; 9 bases align to TRBD1. This CDR3 reads CATSPGQGLPLGGNTIYF. In nucleotides, the CDR3 is TGTGCCACCTCGCCGGGACAGGGTCTTCCTTTGGGAGGAAACACCATATATTTT.